This T cell receptor beta chain was captured in a study of blood T cell repertoires in COVID-19. Whole-study context: Donors in the United States, Italy and Spain gave samples during acute or convalescent COVID-19. Sample material is recorded as cDNA or gDNA derived from T cells, B-cell-depleted T cells, or PBMCs.

As handled by the study authors: By means of reference gene primer amplification, nucleated cell counts were estimated. Some clones are missing from TCRdb's copy, which holds only in-frame ones; the method was immunoSEQ multiplex PCR. V, J and clone size are those of that table, while D and trimming were read from the DNA. This table has 250,000 to 350,000 clones, 85% appearing once. This sequence originates from a woman between 45 and 65 years old with active or convalescent COVID-19. Sequencing was performed on peripheral blood.

CDR3 region: CASRGLQNTGELFF. The DNA for the CDR3 is TGTGCCAGCAGAGGACTGCAGAACACCGGGGAGCTGTTTTTT. The rearrangement uses TRBV2 and TRBJ2-2; a possible D gene is TRBD2 (5 bases). Deletions cut 6 bases from V and 1 base from J, with 9 bases between. CDR1 SNHLY and CDR2 FYNNEI come from the germline V gene. CDR3 length equals 14 residues. The full variable domain, rest sourced from reference TRBV2 and TRBJ2-2, is EPEVTQTPSHQVTQMGQEVILRCVPISNHLYFYWYRQILGQKVEFLVSFYNNEISEKSEIFDDQFSVERPDGSNFTLKIRSTKLEDSAMYFCASRGLQNTGELFFGEGSRLTVL.